This T cell receptor (beta chain) originates from a study of OX40 agonist ivuxolimab in advanced cancers. Overall study: A male proportion of approximately 83% was recorded, with mean age approximately 56 years and range 23 to 79. Whole-study findings and limits: Both CD4+ and CD8+ T cell populations in blood had undergone clonal expansion by week 6 at 0.1 to 3.0 mg/kg. Certain nonresponders likewise exhibited a low normalized T-cell clonal expansion.

A word on this clone: The antigen remains unidentified.

Peripheral blood came from all dose cohorts at three timepoints. Germline loops: CDR1 SGHRS, CDR2 YFSETQ. The CDR3 sequence is 14 residues long. V lost 4 bases and J lost 2; bases outside the gene matches: 6. The table came from immunoSEQ multiplex PCR; TCRdb's copy has only in-frame clones and leaves some out. The sample yields roughly 53,000 clones, almost 85% seen once. The J gene is TRBJ2-7, the V gene TRBV5-1; 7 bases agree with TRBD2. The receptor was derived from an adult with an advanced solid tumor such as melanoma, head and neck, liver or kidney cancer. Here the sequenced sample was CD4+ or CD8+ T cells sorted from blood, taken in a trial of the OX40 agonist ivuxolimab. The CDR3 loop is CASSPSGTAYEQYF. CDR3 coding DNA: TGCGCCAGCAGCCCCAGCGGGACCGCCTACGAGCAGTACTTC.